This T cell receptor (beta chain) was documented in a study of blood T cell repertoires in COVID-19. Study overall: From the United States, Italy and Spain came samples of acute and convalescent COVID-19. The cDNA or gDNA used as material had been derived from T cells, B-cell-depleted T cells, or PBMCs.

This clone was seen a single time. This CDR3 comprises 13 residues. Per the germline V gene, CDR1 is LGHNA and CDR2 is YSLEER. The V gene lost 4 bases and the J gene lost 1 base, with 7 bases spanning the gap. In the original processing: It was from reference gene primer amplification that nucleated cell counts were estimated. The table came from immunoSEQ multiplex PCR; TCRdb's copy has only in-frame clones and leaves some out. The V and J calls and clone size come from that table; D and trimming were worked out from the DNA. The table shows roughly 200,000 clones, with around 84% occurring only once.

This TCR derives from a middle-aged man with active or convalescent COVID-19. The specimen was peripheral blood. The chain uses TRBV4-3 and TRBJ2-5; D perhaps matches TRBD1 (6 bases). CDR3 DNA: TGCGCCAGCAGCCGGACAGCCCAAGAGACCCAGTACTTC. Amino acid sequence: CASSRTAQETQYF.